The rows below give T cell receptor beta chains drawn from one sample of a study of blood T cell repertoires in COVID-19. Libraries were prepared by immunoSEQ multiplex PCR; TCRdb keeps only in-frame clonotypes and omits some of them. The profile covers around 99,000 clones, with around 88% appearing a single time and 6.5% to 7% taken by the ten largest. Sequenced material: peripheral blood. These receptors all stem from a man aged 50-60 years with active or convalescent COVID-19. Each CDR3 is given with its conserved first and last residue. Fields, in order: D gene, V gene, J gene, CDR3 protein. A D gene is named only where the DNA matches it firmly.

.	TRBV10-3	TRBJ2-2	CAISVRLQANTGELFF
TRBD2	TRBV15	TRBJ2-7	CATSSSRDGRAGYEQYF
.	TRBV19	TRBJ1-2	CASSREAAYGYTF
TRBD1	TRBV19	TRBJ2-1	CASRPGQGLHEQFF
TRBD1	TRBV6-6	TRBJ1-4	CASSSRGQANEKLFF
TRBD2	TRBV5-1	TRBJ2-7	CASSLAVRGVGEQYF
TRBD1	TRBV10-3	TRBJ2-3	CAIRLQGADTQYF
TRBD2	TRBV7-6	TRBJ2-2	CASSSAGGWNTGELFF
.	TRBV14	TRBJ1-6	CASSQDRKQGEEASPLHF
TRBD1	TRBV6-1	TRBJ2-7	CASSERTGGGYEQYF
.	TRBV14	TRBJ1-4	CASRRQVNEKLFF
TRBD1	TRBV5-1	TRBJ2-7	CASSRDSPIEQYF
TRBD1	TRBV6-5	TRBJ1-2	CASSFNRGYGYTF
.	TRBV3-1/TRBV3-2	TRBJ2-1	CASSLPGRREQFF
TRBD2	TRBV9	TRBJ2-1	CASSPTSGTYNEQFF
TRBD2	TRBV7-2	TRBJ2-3	CASSWGGTTDTQYF
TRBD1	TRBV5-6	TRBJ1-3	CASSPISGTGLNGNTIYF
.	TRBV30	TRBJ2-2	CAWSQGPNTGELFF
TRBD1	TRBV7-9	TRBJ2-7	CASTAYGTAYEQYF
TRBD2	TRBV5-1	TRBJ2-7	CASSTLPSGTTYEQYF
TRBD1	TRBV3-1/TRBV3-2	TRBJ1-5	CASSRGTGNQPQHF
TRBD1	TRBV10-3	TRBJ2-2	CATRGTGGFGELFF
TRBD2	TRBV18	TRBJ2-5	CASSLRGGSAQETQYF
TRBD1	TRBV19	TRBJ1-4	CASSIEAPTGPNEKLFF
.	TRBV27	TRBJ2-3	CASSSYQGTDTQYF
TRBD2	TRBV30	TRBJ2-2	CAWTGLAETGELFF
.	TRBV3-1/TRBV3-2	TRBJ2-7	CASSQDPGYEQYF
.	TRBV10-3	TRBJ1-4	CAVGSLRGEKLFF
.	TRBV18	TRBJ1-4	CASSPAGEGEKLFF
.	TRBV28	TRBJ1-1	CASRYFSLPGGGNTEAFF
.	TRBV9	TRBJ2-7	CASSVGQADSYEQYF
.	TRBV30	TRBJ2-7	CAWSGGRGEQYF
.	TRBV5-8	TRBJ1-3	CASSFEIGNTIYF
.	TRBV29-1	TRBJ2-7	CSARGLSYEQYF
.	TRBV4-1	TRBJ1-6	CASSHADRTGNSPLHF
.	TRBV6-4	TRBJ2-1	CASSAPGSSYNEQFF
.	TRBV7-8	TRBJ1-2	CASSLAASIGDGGYTF
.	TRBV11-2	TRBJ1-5	CASSPAGGSNQPQHF
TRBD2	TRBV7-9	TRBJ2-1	CASSLTSGYNEQFF